Following are 23 T cell receptor beta chains from one sample sequenced in a study of beta chain features in type 1 diabetes. The study reverse transcribed the entire isolated RNA, so it sequenced expressed TCRB transcripts. Data came from immunoSEQ multiplex PCR; TCRdb stores just in-frame clones and leaves some out. Of about 230,000 clones in the sample, over 8.5% were seen once. Sequenced material: naive CD4+ T cells from blood. The receptors were gathered from a woman younger than 30 in good health.

This clone turned up a few times. The rearrangement links TRBV9 to TRBJ2-3, with D unclear. V was cut by 0 bases and J by 4 bases, with 6 bases left in between. CDR1 SGDLS and CDR2 YYNGEE come from the germline V gene. This CDR3 has 13 amino acids. The CDR3 loop is CASSVGSSDTQYF. CDR3 in DNA: TGTGCCAGCAGCGTAGGTTCGTCAGATACGCAGTATTTT.

The chain combines TRBV5-1 with TRBJ2-3; possible D gene TRBD1, 5 bases. This CDR3 spans 13 amino acids. V lost 0 bases and J 6 bases, leaving 8 bases between the germline ends. Per the germline V gene, CDR1 is SGHRS and CDR2 is YFSETQ. In nucleotides, the CDR3 is TGCGCCAGCAGCTTGGAGGGGCTGGATACGCAGTATTTT. The encoded protein is CASSLEGLDTQYF.

Only a few counts were recorded for this clone. The V gene is TRBV13, the J gene TRBJ1-1; D unclear. The V gene's germline CDR1 is PRHDT and CDR2 FYEKMQ (reference sequence). The CDR3 contains 13 residues. V was cut by 2 bases and J by 1 base, with 5 bases left in between. The CDR3 coding sequence is TGTGCCAGCAGCTTAACGGGGAACACTGAAGCTTTCTTT. Translation gives CASSLTGNTEAFF.

This clone appeared a few times. This sequence joins TRBV29-1 and TRBJ1-5; TRBD1 aligns across 10 bases. The CDR3 is made up of 14 amino acids. Germline loops: CDR1 SQVTM, CDR2 ANQGSEA. V trimming: 6 bases; J trimming: 7 bases; junction bases outside the gene matches: 9. The CDR3 region has the DNA TGCAGCGTCGCGGACAGGGGGGTTGAGCAGCCCCAGCATTTT. It codes for CSVADRGVEQPQHF. Variable domain in full (rest from reference TRBV29-1 and TRBJ1-5): SAVISQKPSRDICQRGTSLTIQCQVDSQVTMMFWYRQQPGQSLTLIATANQGSEATYESGFVIDKFPISRPNLTFSTLTVSNMSPEDSSIYLCSVADRGVEQPQHFGDGTRLSIL.

The CDR3 DNA is TGTGCCATCAGTGAGTCTCGGGGGGCCGGAAACACCATATATTTT. Translating gives CAISESRGAGNTIYF. This sequence joins TRBV10-3 and TRBJ1-3, with D possibly TRBD1 on 6 matching bases. Germline V gene lookup returns CDR1 ENHRY and CDR2 SYGVKD. V was trimmed by 0 bases and J by 4 bases, leaving 10 bases between them. CDR3 length equals 15 residues.

This clone was found a few times. This rearrangement joins TRBV5-1 to TRBJ2-3; possibly TRBD2 for D (6 bases). From germline, CDR1 is SGHRS and CDR2 YFSETQ. Trimming stripped 6 bases from V and 5 bases from J, with 13 bases between. This CDR3 is 13 amino acids long. CDR3 region: CASTRDGGDTQYF. The CDR3 DNA reads as TGCGCCAGCACCCGAGACGGGGGAGATACGCAGTATTTT.

This clone was observed a handful of times. The chain links TRBV28 to TRBJ1-1; maybe TRBD1 (6 bases). With 1 base removed from V and 4 bases from J, the gap between germline ends came to 10 bases. The CDR3 is 14 amino acids. Germline V lookup: CDR1 MDHEN, CDR2 SYDVKM. CDR3 nucleotide sequence: TGTGCCAGCAGTTTATTCGCCAGGGGCACTGAAGCTTTCTTT. It encodes CASSLFARGTEAFF. The variable domain in full, completed from reference TRBV28 and TRBJ1-1, reads DVKVTQSSRYLVKRTGEKVFLECVQDMDHENMFWYRQDPGLGLRLIYFSYDVKMKEKGDIPEGYSVSREKKERFSLILESASTNQTSMYLCASSLFARGTEAFFGQGTRLTVV.

J is TRBJ2-3 and V is TRBV6-5, with D possibly being TRBD2 (5 bases). CDR1 is MNHEY and CDR2 is SVGAGI in the germline V gene. The V gene lost 3 bases and the J gene lost 5 bases, with 15 bases spanning the gap. The CDR3 is 15 residues long. CDR3 DNA: TGTGCCAGCAGTTATCGGGGAGTTGCCCAAGATACGCAGTATTTT. This codes for CASSYRGVAQDTQYF.

This clone was seen a few times. V gene TRBV19 combines with J gene TRBJ2-1; possible D gene TRBD2, 5 bases. The ends were cut back, 7 bases at V and 1 base at J, with 17 bases in the middle. CDR1 LNHDA and CDR2 SQIVND come from the germline V gene (reference sequence). The CDR3 sequence is 16 residues long. The CDR3: CASTTLRGGSYNEQFF. The CDR3 coding sequence is TGTGCCAGTACCACACTCCGAGGCGGGTCCTACAATGAGCAGTTCTTC. The full variable domain, its missing parts supplied by reference TRBV19 and TRBJ2-1, is DGGITQSPKYLFRKEGQNVTLSCEQNLNHDAMYWYRQDPGQGLRLIYYSQIVNDFQKGDIAEGYSVSREKKESFPLTVTSAQKNPTAFYLCASTTLRGGSYNEQFFGPGTRLTVL.

This clone turned up a few times. DNA of the CDR3: TGTGCCAGCAGCTTAGCAGGGGGCGATCAGCCCCAGCATTTT. Translating it yields CASSLAGGDQPQHF. The V gene is TRBV7-8, the J gene TRBJ1-5; 7 nucleotides agree with TRBD1. CDR1 SGHVS and CDR2 FQNEAQ come from the germline V gene. This CDR3 region has 14 residues. V was pared by 0 bases and J by 5 bases, with 1 base of the junction left unmatched.

The V call is TRBV5-1, the J call TRBJ2-3; tentative D call: TRBD1 (5 bases). The germline gives CDR1 SGHRS, CDR2 YFSETQ. The CDR3 has 15 amino acids. V lost 0 bases and J lost 6, with 14 bases in between. The CDR3 DNA reads as TGCGCCAGCAGCTTGGCCAGGGCAGGTGGCGATACGCAGTATTTT. It is translated as CASSLARAGGDTQYF.

The chain uses TRBV11-2 and TRBJ1-2, with D possibly TRBD1 on 5 matching bases. The V end lost 6 bases, the J end lost 4 bases, and 21 bases lay between the germline ends. CDR3 size: 16 residues. Germline V gives CDR1 SGHAT, CDR2 FQNNGV. CDR3 region: CASSLGQGGVIYGYTF. The CDR3 DNA reads as TGTGCCAGCAGTCTGGGGCAGGGTGGAGTAATCTATGGCTACACCTTC. Using reference TRBV11-2 and TRBJ1-2 for the parts outside the CDR3, the full variable domain is EAGVAQSPRYKIIEKRQSVAFWCNPISGHATLYWYQQILGQGPKLLIQFQNNGVVDDSQLPKDRFSAERLKGVDSTLKIQPAKLEDSAVYLCASSLGQGGVIYGYTFGSGTRLTVV.

This clone showed up just a few times. V is TRBV29-1 and J is TRBJ2-3, with 10 bases fitting TRBD2. CDR3 length: 15 amino acids. Looked up from germline, CDR1 is SQVTM and CDR2 is ANQGSEA. Trimming at V came to 5 bases and at J to 5 bases, leaving 10 bases not matched to a gene. CDR3 amino acids: CSVRVLAGIGDTQYF. In DNA form, the CDR3 reads TGCAGCGTTCGGGTACTAGCGGGAATCGGAGATACGCAGTATTTT.

This chain links TRBV6-1 with TRBJ2-7, with a tentative D call TRBD2 (5 bases). This CDR3 comprises 14 residues. V lost 5 bases, J lost 3 bases, and 14 bases lay in between. Germline assignment: CDR1 MNHNS and CDR2 SASEGT. CDR3 nucleotides: TGTGCCAGCAGTTCCGGATCGACTATCTACGAGCAGTACTTC. It encodes CASSSGSTIYEQYF.

This clone was detected a few times. The identical CDR3 is also encoded by other nucleotide sequences in the sample. The rearrangement joins TRBV7-9 to TRBJ1-1; 7 nucleotides agree with TRBD1. The CDR3 totals 14 residues. Germline CDR1 is SEHNR and CDR2 is FQNEAQ (reference sequence). V shed 1 base, J shed 1 base, and the junction held 0 bases outside the gene matches. Written as DNA, the CDR3 is TGTGCCAGCAGCTTAGGACAGGGGAACACTGAAGCTTTCTTT. This translates into CASSLGQGNTEAFF.

The chain recombines TRBV6-5 with TRBJ2-7; D call uncertain. The germline CDR1 and CDR2 sequences are MNHEY and SVGAGI. The CDR3 consists of 12 residues. V shed 5 bases and J shed 5 bases, with 10 bases lying between them. The CDR3 DNA is TGTGCCAGCAGTAACCCCACGGACGAGCAGTACTTC. Its translation: CASSNPTDEQYF.

This clone showed up many times. The chain uses TRBV29-1 and TRBJ2-1; possibly TRBD1 for D (6 bases). Germline CDR1 SQVTM, CDR2 ANQGSEA. Between the trimmed V and J ends, which lost 8 bases and 9 bases, there was a span of 17 bases. CDR3 length equals 12 residues. This CDR3 is CSLGFQGGEQFF. CDR3 coding DNA: TGCAGCCTTGGCTTTCAAGGGGGTGAGCAGTTCTTC.

This clone was seen only a few times. The chain joins TRBV5-1 to TRBJ2-1, with TRBD2 identical over 12 bases. J gave up 5 bases and V 4 bases, and 10 bases lay outside the gene matches. Germline CDR1 SGHRS, CDR2 YFSETQ. The CDR3 spans 17 residues. The CDR3 here is CASSPLTSGSINNEQFF. CDR3 bases: TGCGCCAGCAGCCCCCTGACTAGCGGGAGCATTAACAATGAGCAGTTCTTC.

J is TRBJ2-1 and V is TRBV14; 8 positions agree with TRBD2. Germline V gives CDR1 SGHDN, CDR2 FVKESK. V shed 2 bases and J 11 bases; nucleotides not matched to a gene: 5. The CDR3 extends over 13 amino acids. The CDR3 DNA is TGTGCCAGCAGCCAAACCCAGCGGGGGAAGCAGTTCTTC. Protein: CASSQTQRGKQFF.

This chain uses TRBV30 with TRBJ2-7; TRBD1 is a possible D gene (6 bases). CDR3 length: 14 amino acids. V lost 4 bases, J lost 2 bases, and 15 bases lay in between. The germline V gene encodes CDR1 GTSNPN and CDR2 SVGIG (reference sequence). CDR3 loop: CAWTVPWDTYEQYF. CDR3 sequence (DNA): TGTGCCTGGACCGTCCCCTGGGACACCTACGAGCAGTACTTC.

In this sample, this clone turned up a few times. The chain links TRBV4-1 to TRBJ2-2; D ambiguous. The CDR3 has 17 amino acids. Germline CDR1 reads MGHRA; CDR2 reads YSYEKL. The V and J ends lost 2 bases and 5 bases respectively, with 18 bases between them. CDR3 nucleotide sequence: TGCGCCAGCAGCCAAAGTCGCCAATCAACACTAACCGGGGAGCTGTTTTTT. It translates to CASSQSRQSTLTGELFF.

On this clone itself: The sample contains more than one DNA sequence encoding this CDR3. The genes are TRBV5-5 and TRBJ2-3; unclear D gene. Trimming removed 0 bases at V and 0 bases at J, with 5 bases between. The germline V gene encodes CDR1 SGHKS and CDR2 YYEKEE (reference sequence). This CDR3 has 14 amino acids. CDR3 sequence: CASSLGRSTDTQYF. CDR3 coding DNA: TGTGCCAGCAGCTTGGGTAGAAGCACAGATACGCAGTATTTT.

The rearrangement uses TRBV19 and TRBJ2-7, with 8 bases that match TRBD1. V gave up 5 bases and J gave up 7 bases; unmatched junction bases: 7. Germline V gene data show CDR1 as LNHDA and CDR2 as SQIVND (reference sequence). The CDR3 consists of 13 residues. CDR3 nucleotide sequence: TGTGCCAGTAGTGTCCCAGGGGGCACGGAGCAGTACTTC. It codes for CASSVPGGTEQYF.